This T cell receptor (beta chain) comes out of a study of T cells in Graves' hyperthyroidism and ophthalmopathy. RNA transcripts provided the source from which TCR beta CDR3 regions were amplified. Carried out on the TCR CDR3, a first-round RT-PCR used the HTBI primer set. MiXCR was run by TCRdb on the multiplex PCR reads, yielding one entry per CDR3 protein. The sample lists about 720,000 distinct CDR3 sequences; approximately 19% were seen once. From germline, CDR1 is DFQATT and CDR2 SNEGSKA (reference sequence). V lost 4 bases to trimming and J lost 2 bases; unmatched junction nucleotides: 18. This CDR3 comprises 18 residues.

The sample comprised blood. The chain recombines TRBV20-1 with TRBJ2-3; the match to TRBD2 covers 7 bases. This TCR derives from a woman aged 50 to 65 with Graves' hyperthyroidism that later progressed to Graves' ophthalmopathy. The CDR3 reads CSANRAGRLSPLTDTQYF. The CDR3 region has the DNA TGCAGTGCTAACCGAGCGGGGAGGCTCTCCCCTCTCACAGATACGCAGTATTTT.